The clone carrying this T cell receptor beta chain was seen many times. Its target is not known. The CDR3 runs to 15 residues. CDR1 is DFQATT, CDR2 SNEGSKA, per germline (reference sequence). The V and J ends lost 4 bases and 8 bases, in that order; junction bases with no gene match: 7. This record comes from a study of metastatic and nonmetastatic thyroid tumors. TCRdb reassembled clones from the PCR reads with MiXCR. This sample has several thousand clones, with about 20% found just once. Thyroid surgery had not been preceded by any treatment in any patient. Findings of the study overall: When malignant thyroid tumors were compared with benign nodules, TCR beta diversity was reportedly significantly higher in the malignant tumors. This held in both blood and tumor samples.

This receptor was identified in a male donor with papillary thyroid cancer or a benign thyroid nodule (not recorded which). Some clones in this sample may be carry-over from other donors' samples. This chain joins TRBV20-1 and TRBJ2-1; 14 nucleotides match TRBD2. The source material was adjacent normal tissue. The CDR3 reads CSAKGLAGVGDEQFF. CDR3 sequence (DNA): TGCAGTGCTAAGGGACTAGCGGGAGTCGGGGATGAGCAGTTCTTC.